These 17 T cell receptor beta chains share one sample of origin, sequenced in a study of T cell responses to AZD1222 COVID-19 vaccine. Sequencing was performed with immunoSEQ multiplex PCR; in TCRdb, only in-frame clones are kept and a portion is missing. The sample records 150,000 or so clones, less than 95% being singletons. The sequencing used peripheral blood, collected on day 0 of AZD1222 vaccination. These receptors were obtained from an adult in good health.

The chain joins TRBV4-1 to TRBJ1-2; perhaps TRBD1 as D (6 bases). Germline CDR1 and CDR2: MGHRA and YSYEKL. The CDR3 length is 14 residues. Trimming cost V 3 bases and J 13 bases, with 21 bases left between them. CDR3 DNA: TGCGCCAGCAGCCACCTAGGGAGCCTAGACAGGAGCACCTTC. Its translation is CASSHLGSLDRSTF.

The rearrangement joins TRBV27 to TRBJ1-1; TRBD1 is a possible D gene (5 bases). The germline CDR1 and CDR2 sequences are MNHEY and SMNVEV (reference sequence). This CDR3 has 14 amino acids. Trimming took off 3 bases at V and 5 bases at J, with 13 bases between the two ends. The CDR3 bases are TGTGCCAGCAGTTTGGCAGGGCGGATGACTGAAGCTTTCTTT. Protein sequence: CASSLAGRMTEAFF.

This chain uses TRBV5-1 with TRBJ2-3; D is perhaps TRBD1 (6 bases). The germline V gene has CDR1 SGHRS and CDR2 YFSETQ. The CDR3 runs to 18 residues. V shed 2 bases and J shed 2 bases, with 21 bases lying between them. This CDR3 is CASSLGVSQGPYTDTQYF. CDR3 in DNA: TGCGCCAGCAGCTTAGGTGTCAGTCAGGGGCCCTACACAGATACGCAGTATTTT.

CDR3 nucleotide sequence: TGTGCCACCAGGAAGGGTACAGATACGCAGTATTTT. Protein: CATRKGTDTQYF. The genes are TRBV24-1 and TRBJ2-3; D gene unclear. CDR1 and CDR2 (germline): KGHDR, SFDVKD. V was pared by 7 bases and J by 3 bases, with 7 bases between. The length of the CDR3 is 12 residues.

As for this clone: This sample also contains other DNA sequences that code for the same CDR3. The chain combines TRBV30 with TRBJ1-1; D may be TRBD1 (5 bases). Trimming left V 0 bases short and J 5 bases short, with 7 bases between. The germline V gene has CDR1 GTSNPN and CDR2 SVGIG (reference sequence). The CDR3 extends over 12 amino acids. DNA of the CDR3: TGTGCCTGGAGTGTACGGGGGACTGAAGCTTTCTTT. Encoded protein: CAWSVRGTEAFF.

The V call is TRBV6-5, the J call TRBJ1-4; TRBD1 aligns across 8 bases. This CDR3 comprises 14 residues. CDR1 MNHEY and CDR2 SVGAGI come from the germline V gene. V lost 7 bases, J lost 6 bases, and 7 bases stayed unmatched. The CDR3 DNA follows: TGTGCCAGCACGTCGACAGGGGTTGATGAAAAACTGTTTTTT. The encoded protein is CASTSTGVDEKLFF.

The chain carries TRBV9 and TRBJ2-3; D gene ambiguous. V shed 0 bases and J shed 10 bases, with 15 bases lying between them. Germline-derived CDR1 and CDR2 are SGDLS and YYNGEE. The CDR3 spans 14 residues. The CDR3 DNA reads as TGTGCCAGCAGCGTAGACGGGTCTGCTGGGGCGCAGTATTTT. It encodes CASSVDGSAGAQYF.

The gene calls are TRBV5-1 and TRBJ1-5, with D unresolved. V was cut by 1 base and J by 5 bases, with 13 bases left in between. The germline CDR1 and CDR2 sequences are SGHRS and YFSETQ. The CDR3 length is 15 residues. CDR3 DNA: TGCGCCAGCAGCTTGAATCCAGGAACTGATCAGCCCCAGCATTTT. Its translation: CASSLNPGTDQPQHF.

J is TRBJ2-1 and V is TRBV28, with 10 bases that match TRBD2. The CDR3 has 15 amino acids. Trimming at V came to 8 bases and at J to 5 bases, leaving 9 bases not matched to a gene. The germline gives CDR1 MDHEN, CDR2 SYDVKM. CDR3 region: CASSSGGAQNNEQFF. CDR3 sequence (DNA): TGTGCCAGCTCCAGCGGGGGGGCTCAGAACAATGAGCAGTTCTTC. Complete variable domain (other parts from reference TRBV28 and TRBJ2-1): DVKVTQSSRYLVKRTGEKVFLECVQDMDHENMFWYRQDPGLGLRLIYFSYDVKMKEKGDIPEGYSVSREKKERFSLILESASTNQTSMYLCASSSGGAQNNEQFFGPGTRLTVL.

The chain joins TRBV27 to TRBJ2-7, with 11 positions matching TRBD1. Germline V gene sequence: CDR1 MNHEY, CDR2 SMNVEV (reference sequence). This CDR3 spans 14 amino acids. Trimming at V came to 4 bases and at J to 6 bases, leaving 5 bases not matched to a gene. In DNA form, the CDR3 reads TGTGCCAGCAGTTACCGGGACAGGGGGGGCGAGCAGTACTTC. Translating gives CASSYRDRGGEQYF.

The chain recombines TRBV4-2 with TRBJ1-1, with 7 bases matching TRBD1. Per germline, CDR1 LGHNA and CDR2 YNFKEQ. The junction had 7 bases not matched to a gene; V was cut back by 5 bases and J by 4 bases. The CDR3 has 14 amino acids. As DNA, the CDR3 is TGTGCCAGCAGCGCTTTTACAGGGGTCACTGAAGCTTTCTTT. Translating gives CASSAFTGVTEAFF.

CDR3 loop: CASKTDINYGYTF. In nucleotides, the CDR3 is TGTGCCAGCAAGACAGACATTAACTATGGCTACACCTTC. The V gene is TRBV2, the J gene TRBJ1-2; a possible D gene is TRBD1 (5 bases). This CDR3 region has 13 residues. Germline V lookup: CDR1 SNHLY, CDR2 FYNNEI. V lost 7 bases and J lost 1, with 10 bases in between. Drawing the rest from reference TRBV2 and TRBJ1-2, the complete variable domain is EPEVTQTPSHQVTQMGQEVILRCVPISNHLYFYWYRQILGQKVEFLVSFYNNEISEKSEIFDDQFSVERPDGSNFTLKIRSTKLEDSAMYFCASKTDINYGYTFGSGTRLTVV.

CDR3 residues: CASSTTEYEQYF. CDR3 bases: TGTGCCAGCAGTACTACGGAATACGAGCAGTACTTC. The chain has TRBV28 and TRBJ2-7, with D uncertain. The germline V gene encodes CDR1 MDHEN and CDR2 SYDVKM. The CDR3 covers 12 residues. Trimming removed 5 bases at V and 4 bases at J, with 9 bases between.

The chain carries TRBV6-5 and TRBJ1-2; unclear D gene. This CDR3 is 15 amino acids long. Germline V lookup: CDR1 MNHEY, CDR2 SVGAGI. V shed 2 bases and J shed 2 bases, with 12 bases lying between them. In DNA form, the CDR3 reads TGTGCCAGCAGTTACCAGTGGCGCGGAAACTATGGCTACACCTTC. Translated, it gives CASSYQWRGNYGYTF.

V is TRBV5-1 and J is TRBJ1-2; 9 bases fit TRBD1. The CDR3 loop spans 15 amino acids. CDR1 SGHRS and CDR2 YFSETQ come from the germline V gene. Losses at the gene ends were 4 bases for V and 6 bases for J; bases not matched to a gene: 10. The CDR3 is CASSPGTGNGDGYTF. The CDR3 DNA follows: TGCGCCAGCAGCCCTGGGACAGGGAATGGGGATGGCTACACCTTC.

The chain links TRBV10-3 to TRBJ1-2, with 7 nucleotides matching TRBD1. Germline V gene data show CDR1 as ENHRY and CDR2 as SYGVKD. The CDR3 is 12 residues long. V lost 4 bases, J lost 8 bases, and 4 bases stayed unmatched. The CDR3: CAISATGEGYTF. CDR3 in DNA: TGTGCCATCAGTGCAACAGGGGAAGGCTACACCTTC.

The V and J genes are TRBV27 and TRBJ1-5; TRBD1 matches at 7 bases. The trim removed 6 bases at V and 4 bases at J, leaving 6 bases unmatched. This CDR3 comprises 14 residues. Germline V CDR1 and CDR2: MNHEY, SMNVEV (reference sequence). The CDR3 DNA is TGTGCCAGCAGGCCCTTGGACAGGAATCAGCCCCAGCATTTT. This codes for CASRPLDRNQPQHF.